Shown below are 26 T cell receptor beta chains from a single sample sequenced in a study of identical twins. Each CDR3 protein gets one entry after TCRdb re-called the 5' RACE reads with MiXCR. This sample yields hundreds of thousands of distinct CDR3 sequences, of which approximately 13% are seen a single time; around 1.5% belongs to the top ten. Another study also made use of these data, one on yellow fever vaccine responses in identical twins.

Sequencing was performed on PBMCs. The receptor source for this set is a woman younger than 30 in good health.

This clonotype was counted between two and nine times. The rearrangement uses TRBV20-1 and TRBJ2-7; 8 nucleotides agree with TRBD1. The germline gives CDR1 DFQATT, CDR2 SNEGSKA (reference sequence). The CDR3 runs to 13 residues. The ends lost 6 bases at V and 0 bases at J; junction bases unmatched: 4. The CDR3 DNA reads as TGCAGTGCACCGGGACAGGCCTCCTACGAGCAGTACGTC. Protein sequence: CSAPGQASYEQYV.

CDR3 coding DNA: TGTGCCAGCAGTCGAGCGAGGAGGGTTAAAGGGGAGCTGTTTTTT. This translates into CASSRARRVKGELFF. This rearrangement joins TRBV12-3 or TRBV12-4 to TRBJ2-2; tentatively, D is TRBD2 (6 bases). The CDR3 has 15 residues. Trimming stripped 5 bases from V and 8 bases from J, with 18 bases between.

The table lists this clonotype with many counts. The chain carries TRBV11-2 and TRBJ1-2; possible D gene TRBD1, 6 bases. V lost 2 bases and J lost 8, with 12 bases in between. The CDR3 has 13 residues. The germline CDR1 and CDR2 sequences are SGHAT and FQNNGV. The CDR3 sequence is CASSLLGAGGYTF. The CDR3 nucleotides read TGTGCCAGCAGCTTACTGGGGGCCGGAGGCTACACCTTC. Complete variable domain (other parts from reference TRBV11-2 and TRBJ1-2): EAGVAQSPRYKIIEKRQSVAFWCNPISGHATLYWYQQILGQGPKLLIQFQNNGVVDDSQLPKDRFSAERLKGVDSTLKIQPAKLEDSAVYLCASSLLGAGGYTFGSGTRLTVV.

This clonotype was seen many times. The chain joins TRBV4-1 to TRBJ1-1, with a weak D call TRBD1 (6 bases). Germline CDR1 is MGHRA and CDR2 is YSYEKL. V lost 0 bases and J 5 bases, leaving 10 bases between the germline ends. The CDR3 runs 14 residues. The CDR3 DNA follows: TGCGCCAGCAGCCAAGACAGGGGTAATACTGAAGCTTTCTTT. It encodes CASSQDRGNTEAFF.

J is TRBJ1-5 and V is TRBV10-1, with D perhaps matching TRBD1 (5 bases). V dropped 10 bases and J dropped 2 bases, with 21 bases sitting between them. The CDR3 has 16 amino acids. Germline V gene data show CDR1 as WNHNN and CDR2 as SYGVQD (reference sequence). Here the CDR3 reads CAIQTNRGRGNQPQHF. CDR3 nucleotide sequence: TGCGCCATCCAAACGAACCGGGGCAGAGGCAATCAGCCCCAGCATTTT.

This clonotype was counted ten times or more. The chain links TRBV12-3 or TRBV12-4 to TRBJ2-3, with 9 bases fitting TRBD1. Unmatched junction bases numbered 1, after V lost 3 bases and J lost 0 bases. The CDR3 loop spans 15 amino acids. The CDR3 is CASSFGTGSTDTQYF. CDR3 nucleotides: TGTGCCAGCAGTTTTGGGACAGGGAGCACAGATACGCAGTATTTT.

This clonotype showed up just a few times. The chain couples TRBV20-1 to TRBJ2-3; unclear D gene. Germline V gives CDR1 DFQATT, CDR2 SNEGSKA (reference sequence). Trimming stripped 2 bases from V and 2 bases from J, with 11 bases between. The CDR3 is 14 residues long. CDR3: CSARSSPPTDTQYF. CDR3 bases: TGCAGTGCTAGATCCAGCCCTCCCACAGATACGCAGTATTTT.

The gene calls are TRBV5-1 and TRBJ2-3, with TRBD2 matching 10 bases. Germline trimming cut 2 bases from V and 6 bases from J; bases unmatched to any gene: 3. CDR3 size: 14 residues. Germline V CDR1 and CDR2: SGHRS, YFSETQ. CDR3 bases: TGCGCCAGCAGCTTATCGGGACTAGCGGATACGCAGTATTTT. This gives the protein CASSLSGLADTQYF.

This clonotype was seen a few times. The chain couples TRBV5-6 to TRBJ2-2; TRBD2 aligns across 9 bases. The CDR3 covers 16 residues. Germline lookup yields CDR1 SGHDT and CDR2 YYEEEE. With 3 bases clipped from V and 2 bases from J, the junction kept 5 bases outside the gene matches. The CDR3 DNA follows: TGTGCCAGCAGCTCCCGACTAGCGGACAACACCGGGGAGCTGTTTTTT. Residues: CASSSRLADNTGELFF. The whole variable domain, filled in from reference TRBV5-6 and TRBJ2-2, reads DAGVTQSPTHLIKTRGQQVTLRCSPKSGHDTVSWYQQALGQGPQFIFQYYEEEERQRGNFPDRFSGHQFPNYSSELNVNALLLGDSALYLCASSSRLADNTGELFFGEGSRLTVL.

This clonotype appeared many times. This chain uses TRBV25-1 with TRBJ2-6, with no clear D. This CDR3 is built from 15 residues. CDR1 MGHDK and CDR2 SYGVNS come from the germline V gene. V was cut by 2 bases and J by 0 bases, with 5 bases left in between. CDR3 residues: CASSEKSSGANVLTF. The CDR3 bases are TGTGCCAGCAGTGAAAAGAGCTCTGGGGCCAACGTCCTGACTTTC.

This rearrangement joins TRBV24-1 to TRBJ2-2; 8 bases line up with TRBD1. CDR3 length: 16 amino acids. J lost 4 bases, V lost 4 bases, and 7 bases had no gene match. The germline gives CDR1 KGHDR, CDR2 SFDVKD. The CDR3 nucleotides read TGTGCCACCAGTGACCCCTTCACAGGGGGCACCGGGGAGCTGTTTTTT. As protein: CATSDPFTGGTGELFF.

V is TRBV29-1 and J is TRBJ2-3; 7 bases align to TRBD2. Trimming at V came to 5 bases and at J to 2 bases, leaving 4 bases not matched to a gene. CDR3 length: 13 residues. Germline V gene sequence: CDR1 SQVTM, CDR2 ANQGSEA. As DNA, the CDR3 is TGCAGCGTTTCTAGCGGAAACACAGATACGCAGTATTTT. Translating gives CSVSSGNTDTQYF.

V and J are TRBV4-1 and TRBJ1-4, with D maybe TRBD1 (6 bases). With 4 bases removed from V and 6 bases from J, the gap between germline ends came to 18 bases. This CDR3 is 16 amino acids long. In germline, CDR1 is MGHRA, CDR2 YSYEKL. The CDR3 DNA sequence: TGCGCCAGCAGCCCGAGACGGACAGCCTTTTATGAAAAACTGTTTTTT. Its protein is CASSPRRTAFYEKLFF.

This clonotype has a count of ten or more. The chain couples TRBV12-3 or TRBV12-4 to TRBJ1-3; the D is unclear. V dropped 3 bases and J dropped 0 bases, with 6 bases sitting between them. The CDR3 totals 14 residues. CDR3 nucleotides: TGTGCCAGCAGTTTTTTCAGCTCTGGAAACACCATATATTTT. Its protein is CASSFFSSGNTIYF.

The chain uses TRBV11-3 and TRBJ2-7, with D hard to call. In germline, CDR1 is SGHNT, CDR2 YENEEA. V was pared by 1 base and J by 6 bases, with 16 bases between. The CDR3 contains 15 residues. Written as DNA, the CDR3 is TGTGCCAGCAGCTTAGTCGGGCTAGTCCCCGGCGAGCAGTACTTC. Encoded protein: CASSLVGLVPGEQYF.

This clonotype showed up just a few times. This sequence joins TRBV20-1 and TRBJ2-5; 9 nucleotides match TRBD1. V lost 3 bases, J lost 5 bases, and 7 bases stayed unmatched. Germline V CDR1 and CDR2: DFQATT, SNEGSKA (reference sequence). The CDR3 is made up of 14 amino acids. The CDR3 DNA is TGCAGTGCTAGTGGGTTCACAGGGGGCGAGACCCAGTACTTC. It yields the protein CSASGFTGGETQYF.

This clonotype was seen more than once but under ten times. The chain links TRBV12-3 or TRBV12-4 to TRBJ2-5; 7 bases agree with TRBD1. The length of the CDR3 is 17 residues. After removal of 4 bases from V and 1 base from J, the junction contained 12 bases not matched to a gene. The CDR3: CASSSGQLSVPQETQYF. The CDR3 nucleotides are TGTGCCAGCAGTTCGGGACAGCTTAGCGTGCCCCAAGAGACCCAGTACTTC.

The chain links TRBV2 to TRBJ2-1; 12 positions agree with TRBD2. Trimming removed 6 bases from V and 12 bases from J; junction bases left unmatched: 15. This CDR3 contains 16 residues. Germline V lookup: CDR1 SNHLY, CDR2 FYNNEI. The CDR3 sequence: CASSPRGTSGPWGQFF. Written as DNA, the CDR3 is TGTGCCAGCAGCCCACGGGGGACTAGCGGGCCTTGGGGGCAGTTCTTC.

This clonotype was picked up a small number of times. The V gene is TRBV9, the J gene TRBJ2-7; the D call may be TRBD1 or TRBD2 (5 bases each). The germline V gene encodes CDR1 SGDLS and CDR2 YYNGEE. This CDR3 contains 12 residues. V lost 4 bases and J lost 6, with 11 bases in between. The CDR3 here is CASSRDPSEQYF. The CDR3 DNA reads as TGTGCCAGCAGCCGGGACCCTTCCGAGCAGTACTTC.

CDR3 DNA sequence: TGTGCCAGCAGAGTCCTAGTGGCTTCTTACAATGAGCAGTTCTTC. Its protein is CASRVLVASYNEQFF. The rearrangement joins TRBV11-2 to TRBJ2-1; D is uncertain. This CDR3 contains 15 residues. Trimming took 6 bases from V and 4 from J, leaving 16 bases between them. Germline CDR1 and CDR2: SGHAT and FQNNGV.

The chain uses TRBV10-2 and TRBJ2-3; TRBD2 matches 7 bases. This CDR3 contains 19 residues. V dropped 2 bases and J dropped 4; count of bases not matched to a gene: 18. Germline CDR1 and CDR2: WSHSY and SAAADI. CDR3 region: CASSEPQERGGSLSDTQYF. CDR3 in DNA: TGCGCCAGCAGTGAGCCGCAGGAAAGGGGCGGGAGCCTCTCAGATACGCAGTATTTT.

This clonotype has a count of ten or more. The chain recombines TRBV4-2 with TRBJ1-1, with 7 positions matching TRBD1. Germline values: CDR1 LGHNA, CDR2 YNFKEQ. This CDR3 has 15 residues. Trimming cost V 1 base and J 8 bases; bases outside gene matches: 10. This chain's CDR3 is CASSQAPGQKAEAFF. CDR3 in DNA: TGTGCCAGCAGCCAAGCCCCGGGACAGAAGGCAGAAGCTTTCTTT.

The chain has TRBV12-3 or TRBV12-4 and TRBJ2-1; the match to TRBD1 covers 8 bases. V trimming: 8 bases; J trimming: 7 bases; junction bases outside the gene matches: 10. The CDR3 extends over 14 amino acids. CDR3 residues: CASWGRGQHNEQFF. The CDR3 DNA follows: TGTGCCAGCTGGGGCAGGGGGCAACATAATGAGCAGTTCTTC.

This clonotype has only a few counts. The chain links TRBV20-1 to TRBJ2-5, with D unclear. Germline values: CDR1 DFQATT, CDR2 SNEGSKA (reference sequence). The CDR3 contains 14 residues. Trimming left V 3 bases short and J 2 bases short, with 13 bases between. CDR3 bases: TGCAGTGCTAGGGGCGGCGGAAATCAAGAGACCCAGTACTTC. Translation: CSARGGGNQETQYF.

This clonotype was seen at least ten times. The V and J genes are TRBV7-8 and TRBJ2-2, with D perhaps matching TRBD1 or TRBD2 (5 bases each). The CDR3 is 16 residues long. Germline CDR1 reads SGHVS; CDR2 reads FQNEAQ. V lost 3 bases and J lost 2, with 13 bases in between. The CDR3 nucleotides are TGTGCCAGCAGCTTCCCCGGGGCGCCTAACACCGGGGAGCTGTTTTTT. It encodes CASSFPGAPNTGELFF.

The rearrangement links TRBV7-8 to TRBJ2-1; D is unresolved. Germline CDR1 reads SGHVS; CDR2 reads FQNEAQ. The CDR3 sequence is 16 residues long. Trimming cost V 2 bases and J 4 bases, with 15 bases left between them. DNA of the CDR3: TGTGCCAGCAGCTTACGGTCCCCGACGGTATACAATGAGCAGTTCTTC. Translation: CASSLRSPTVYNEQFF.